This TCR beta chain was observed in a study of tumor-infiltrating lymphocytes in localized non-small cell lung cancer. Overall study findings and caveats: Technical variation could not be separated from intratumor heterogeneity here. Not all patients were TCR sequenced, owing to tissue quantity. Compared with uninvolved lung, tumors showed higher T cell infiltration by TCRbeta sequencing.

As to this clone: The antigen remains unidentified.

Some clones are missing from TCRdb's copy, which holds only in-frame ones; the method was immunoSEQ multiplex PCR. Here the sample spans around 24,000 clones, roughly three fifths being singletons. This CDR3 is 16 amino acids long. Trimming took off 1 base at V and 7 bases at J, with 17 bases between the two ends. Germline-derived CDR1 and CDR2 are MGHRA and YSYEKL. Sequencing was performed on lung tumor tissue. This clonotype originated in a human donor with non-small cell lung cancer. The genes are TRBV4-1 and TRBJ2-4, with D possibly matching TRBD2 (6 bases). The CDR3 loop reads CASSQGPGRGNNIQYF. The CDR3 coding sequence is TGCGCCAGCAGCCAAGGGCCCGGACGGGGGAATAACATTCAGTACTTC.